This record looks at one TCR beta chain sequence and its context. These data originate in a study of shared T cell receptors in the human thymus. Libraries were prepared by immunoSEQ multiplex PCR; TCRdb keeps only in-frame clonotypes and omits some of them. In the table there are about 660,000 clones, around 87% of which are singletons. Germline lookup yields CDR1 MNHEY and CDR2 SMNVEV (reference sequence). V trimming: 4 bases; J trimming: 5 bases; junction bases outside the gene matches: 12. CDR3 length: 18 residues. These same records also appear under a second study, on human thymus T cells. That investigation notes: Corrective cardiac surgery supplied the resected thymus tissue.

The sample taken for sequencing was thymocytes. This sequence was found in a boy in the first two years of life with a congenital heart defect. The chain couples TRBV27 to TRBJ2-2; the match to TRBD2 covers 11 bases. In DNA, the CDR3 is TGTGCCAGCAGTTCCCGACTAGCGGGATACCCGTGGACCGGGGAGCTGTTTTTT. Translation: CASSSRLAGYPWTGELFF.